This T cell receptor beta chain was profiled in a study of T-cell reconstitution after alpha-beta-depleted transplantation in children. Study-wide results and limits: Counts and diversity of T cells one year after transplant came mostly from newly produced T cells. About two months after transplant, alpha-beta T cells reportedly came from several hundred expanded graft clones. Certain patients had high TCRbeta diversity at day 60, and it came from recipient T cells and thymic progenitors that survived.

On this clonotype itself: Its antigen is unknown.

The TCRbeta library was prepared with unique molecular identifiers. TCRdb reanalysed the PCR reads using MiXCR and keeps one entry per CDR3 protein. This table holds 300,000 or so distinct CDR3 sequences, approximately 23% found once. The CDR3 extends over 13 amino acids. CDR1 is LNHDA and CDR2 is SQIVND in the germline V gene (reference sequence). V lost 6 bases and J 6 bases, leaving 13 bases between the germline ends. The J gene is TRBJ2-3, the V gene TRBV19, with D perhaps matching TRBD1 or TRBD2 (5 bases each). Sequencing was performed on PBMCs, mostly from graft donor cells, taken 180 days after TCRalphabeta/CD19-depleted stem cell transplant. The source of this sequence is a male patient younger than 18 who had a stem cell transplant for acute lymphoblastic leukemia, so the T cells may come from the graft donor. The CDR3 sequence is CASRPQGADTQYF. The DNA of the CDR3 is TGTGCCAGTAGGCCGCAGGGAGCGGATACGCAGTATTTT.